This T cell receptor beta chain was sequenced for a study of blood T cell repertoires in COVID-19. Whole-study context: Specimens from acute and convalescent COVID-19 originated in the United States, Italy and Spain.

Per germline, CDR1 WNHNN and CDR2 SYGVQD (reference sequence). The CDR3 has 12 residues. Trimming took off 8 bases at V and 0 bases at J, with 5 bases between the two ends. Here immunoSEQ multiplex PCR was the method, and the copy in TCRdb shows in-frame clones only, minus some. Of some 150,000 clones in the sample, 65% to 85% were seen once. This chain links TRBV10-1 with TRBJ1-3; D remains unclear. This sequence was found in a woman aged 50 to 60 who had been exposed to COVID-19. Source material: PBMCs or T cells enriched from blood (not recorded which). The CDR3 reads CASGSSGNTIYF. The CDR3 DNA reads TGCGCCAGCGGCAGCTCTGGAAACACCATATATTTT.